The 3 T cell receptor beta chains listed next were all sequenced from one sample in a study of blood T cells in healthy people across ages. Alongside a J-beta primer mix, a sample-barcoded 5' primer served in a second PCR lasting roughly 7 to 12 cycles. TCRdb ran MiXCR on the 5' RACE reads and lists one entry per CDR3 protein. The table has some 780,000 distinct CDR3 sequences, roughly 50% seen once. The sequencing sample was made of blood. These receptors came from a man aged 40-49 years in good health.

The chain is built from TRBV18 and TRBJ2-1; possible D gene TRBD2, 5 bases. V lost 8 bases to trimming and J lost 7 bases, with 18 bases between them. The CDR3 has 14 amino acids. CDR1 and CDR2 (germline): KGHSH, LQKENI. CDR3 loop: CASGTTRNNNEQFF. CDR3 DNA: TGTGCCAGCGGCACTACTAGAAATAATAATGAGCAGTTCTTC. Full variable domain (rest looked up from reference TRBV18 and TRBJ2-1): NAGVMQNPRHLVRRRGQEARLRCSPMKGHSHVYWYRQLPEEGLKFMVYLQKENIIDESGMPKERFSAEFPKEGPSILRIQQVVRGDSAAYFCASGTTRNNNEQFFGPGTRLTVL.

The chain links TRBV20-1 to TRBJ2-1; TRBD1 is a possible D gene (5 bases). Germline V lookup: CDR1 DFQATT, CDR2 SNEGSKA (reference sequence). Trimming cost V 4 bases and J 1 base, with 14 bases left between them. This CDR3 region has 15 residues. The CDR3 is CSAIWAQGSYNEQFF. Written as DNA, the CDR3 is TGCAGTGCTATTTGGGCCCAGGGATCCTACAATGAGCAGTTCTTC.

The chain combines TRBV12-3 or TRBV12-4 with TRBJ1-2; D unresolved. V gave up 3 bases and J gave up 4 bases, with 15 bases separating them. This CDR3 contains 15 residues. In DNA form, the CDR3 reads TGTGCCAGCAGTTTTCCCCCCGCAGCAACCTATGGCTACACCTTC. It specifies CASSFPPAATYGYTF.